This T cell receptor (beta chain) derives from a study of blood T cell repertoires in COVID-19. Across the whole study: The United States, Italy and Spain were the sources of the acute and convalescent COVID-19 samples. T cells, B-cell-depleted T cells, or PBMCs supplied cDNA or gDNA.

The CDR3 is 16 residues long. CDR1 is SGHRS, CDR2 YFSETQ, per germline. Trimming took 4 bases from V and 5 from J, leaving 18 bases between them. In the study's own analysis: Reference gene primer amplification yielded estimated nucleated cell counts. The assay was immunoSEQ multiplex PCR, and TCRdb's table has in-frame clones only and misses some. D and trimming come from the DNA, and the V and J calls and clone size come from that table. Of about 230,000 clones in the sample, just over 85% were seen once. V gene TRBV5-1 combines with J gene TRBJ1-4; D perhaps matches TRBD1 (6 bases). The sequence derives from a man aged 45-65 years with COVID-19, enrolled during active disease. The sample was peripheral blood. CDR3 DNA sequence: TGCGCCAGCAGCCCGGGGGGGGCAGGAAACAATGAAAAACTGTTTTTT. As protein: CASSPGGAGNNEKLFF.